The TCR beta chain under discussion was sequenced for a study of blood T cell repertoires in COVID-19. The CDR3 is 11 residues long. Germline V gene data show CDR1 as PRHDT and CDR2 as FYEKMQ (reference sequence). Trimming at V came to 4 bases and at J to 15 bases, leaving 4 bases not matched to a gene. Clinical histories supplied by participants themselves formed the basis of cohort assignment. Using immunoSEQ multiplex PCR, the repertoire was profiled, and TCRdb retains in-frame clones only, with some absent. Of approximately 300,000 clones detected, approximately 88% appear once; the ten largest clones hold over 4%.

The specimen sequenced was PBMCs or T cells enriched from blood (not recorded which). V is TRBV13 and J is TRBJ2-1, with 9 bases that match TRBD2. This clonotype was sampled from a man in his 60s who had recovered from COVID-19. The DNA of the CDR3 is TGTGCCAGCAGCTGGGGACTAGCCGCGTTCTTC. Translated, it gives CASSWGLAAFF.